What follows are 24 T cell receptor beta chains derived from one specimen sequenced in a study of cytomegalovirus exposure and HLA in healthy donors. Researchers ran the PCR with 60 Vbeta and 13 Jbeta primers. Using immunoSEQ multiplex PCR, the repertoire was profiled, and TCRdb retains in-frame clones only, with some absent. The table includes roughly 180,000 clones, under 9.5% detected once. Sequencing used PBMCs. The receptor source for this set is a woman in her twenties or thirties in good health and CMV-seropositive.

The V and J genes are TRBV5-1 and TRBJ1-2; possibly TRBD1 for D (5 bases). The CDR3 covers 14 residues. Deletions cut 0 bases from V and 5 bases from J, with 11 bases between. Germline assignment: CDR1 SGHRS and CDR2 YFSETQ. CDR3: CASSLAQGRYGYTF. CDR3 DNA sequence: TGCGCCAGCAGCTTGGCTCAGGGTCGGTATGGCTACACCTTC.

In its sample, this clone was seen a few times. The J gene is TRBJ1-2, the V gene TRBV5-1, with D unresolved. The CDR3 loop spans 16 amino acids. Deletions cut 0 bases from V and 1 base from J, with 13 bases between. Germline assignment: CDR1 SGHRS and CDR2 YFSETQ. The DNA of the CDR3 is TGCGCCAGCAGCTTGGGTCGATCTGGCAATAACTATGGCTACACCTTC. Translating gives CASSLGRSGNNYGYTF.

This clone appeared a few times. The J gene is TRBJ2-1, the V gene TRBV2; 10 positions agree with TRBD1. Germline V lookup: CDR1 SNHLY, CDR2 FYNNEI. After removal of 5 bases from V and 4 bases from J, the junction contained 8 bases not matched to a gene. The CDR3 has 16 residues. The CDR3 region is CASSSPGQGEYNEQFF. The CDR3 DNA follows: TGTGCCAGCAGTAGCCCTGGACAGGGGGAGTACAATGAGCAGTTCTTC.

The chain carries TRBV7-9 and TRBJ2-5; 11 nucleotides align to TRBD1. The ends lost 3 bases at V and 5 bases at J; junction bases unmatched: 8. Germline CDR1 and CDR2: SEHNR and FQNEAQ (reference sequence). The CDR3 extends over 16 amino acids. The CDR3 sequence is CASSFRGQGEWETQYF. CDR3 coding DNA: TGTGCCAGCAGCTTCCGGGGACAGGGGGAATGGGAGACCCAGTACTTC.

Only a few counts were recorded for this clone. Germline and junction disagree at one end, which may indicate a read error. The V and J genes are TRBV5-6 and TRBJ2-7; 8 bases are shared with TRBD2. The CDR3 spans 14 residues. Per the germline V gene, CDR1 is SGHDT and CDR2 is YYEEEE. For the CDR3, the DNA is TGTGCCAGCACCTTGGTTAGCGGGGCTTACGAGCAGTACTTC. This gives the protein CASTLVSGAYEQYF.

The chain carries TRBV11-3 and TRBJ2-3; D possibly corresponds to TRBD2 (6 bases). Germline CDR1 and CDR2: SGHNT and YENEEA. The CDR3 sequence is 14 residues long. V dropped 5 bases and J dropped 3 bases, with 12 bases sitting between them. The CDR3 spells CASSPAGGTDTQYF. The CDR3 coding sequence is TGTGCCAGCAGCCCGGCCGGGGGTACAGATACGCAGTATTTT.

Written as DNA, the CDR3 is TGTGCCACCAGCAGAGATAGGGCGGGAGTCCAGTTCTTC. Its translation: CATSRDRAGVQFF. J is TRBJ2-1 and V is TRBV15, with 7 bases fitting TRBD2. Looked up from germline, CDR1 is LNHNV and CDR2 is YYDKDF (reference sequence). Trimming removed 0 bases from V and 13 bases from J; junction bases left unmatched: 6. This CDR3 spans 13 amino acids.

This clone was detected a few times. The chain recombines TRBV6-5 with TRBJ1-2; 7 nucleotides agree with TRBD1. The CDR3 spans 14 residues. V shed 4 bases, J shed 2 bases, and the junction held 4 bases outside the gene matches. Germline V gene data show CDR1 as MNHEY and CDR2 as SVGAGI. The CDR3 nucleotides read TGTGCCAGCAGTTCCCCGGGACAGAACTATGGCTACACCTTC. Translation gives CASSSPGQNYGYTF.

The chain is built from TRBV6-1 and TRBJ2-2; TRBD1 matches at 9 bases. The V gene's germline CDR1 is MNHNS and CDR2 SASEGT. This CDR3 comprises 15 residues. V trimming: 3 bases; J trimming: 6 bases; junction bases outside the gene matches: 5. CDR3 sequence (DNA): TGTGCCAGCAGTGATTACAGGGGGCTAGCCGGGGAGCTGTTTTTT. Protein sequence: CASSDYRGLAGELFF.

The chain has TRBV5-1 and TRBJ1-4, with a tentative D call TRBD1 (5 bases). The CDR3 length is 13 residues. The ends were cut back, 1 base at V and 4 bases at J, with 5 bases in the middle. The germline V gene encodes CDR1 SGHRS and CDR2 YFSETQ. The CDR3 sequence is CASSLQGNEKLFF. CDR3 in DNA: TGCGCCAGCAGCTTGCAGGGTAATGAAAAACTGTTTTTT.

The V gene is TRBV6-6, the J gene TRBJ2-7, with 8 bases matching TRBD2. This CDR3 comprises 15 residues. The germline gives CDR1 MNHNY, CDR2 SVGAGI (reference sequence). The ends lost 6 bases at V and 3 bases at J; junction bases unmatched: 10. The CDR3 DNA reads TGTGCCAGCAGGGACACCAGCGGGAGCGTCTACGAGCAGTACTTC. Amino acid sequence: CASRDTSGSVYEQYF.

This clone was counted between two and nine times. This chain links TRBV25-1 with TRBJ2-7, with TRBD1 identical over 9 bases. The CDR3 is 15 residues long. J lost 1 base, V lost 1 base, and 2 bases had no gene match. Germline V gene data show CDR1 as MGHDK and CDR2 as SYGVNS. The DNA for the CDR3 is TGTGCCAGCAGTGAATCGGGGACAGGGTCCTACGAGCAGTACTTC. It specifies CASSESGTGSYEQYF.

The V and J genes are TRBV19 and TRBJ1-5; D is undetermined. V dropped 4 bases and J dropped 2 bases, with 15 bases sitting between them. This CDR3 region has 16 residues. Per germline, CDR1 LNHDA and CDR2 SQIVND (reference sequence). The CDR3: CASSKTQSHGNQPQHF. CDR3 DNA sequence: TGTGCCAGTAGTAAAACACAGTCGCATGGCAATCAGCCCCAGCATTTT.

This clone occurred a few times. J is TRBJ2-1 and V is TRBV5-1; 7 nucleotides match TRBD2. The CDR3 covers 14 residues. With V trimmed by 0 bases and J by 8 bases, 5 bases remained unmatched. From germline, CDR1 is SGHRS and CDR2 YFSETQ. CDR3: CASSLAGRGDEQFF. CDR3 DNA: TGCGCCAGCAGCTTGGCCGGCCGGGGGGATGAGCAGTTCTTC.

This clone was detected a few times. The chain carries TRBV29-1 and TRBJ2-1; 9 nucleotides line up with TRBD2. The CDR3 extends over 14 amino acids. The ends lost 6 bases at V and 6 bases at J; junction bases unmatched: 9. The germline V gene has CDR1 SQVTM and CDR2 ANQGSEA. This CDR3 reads CSVGLADRPNEQFF. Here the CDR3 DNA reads TGCAGCGTGGGACTAGCCGACCGACCCAATGAGCAGTTCTTC.

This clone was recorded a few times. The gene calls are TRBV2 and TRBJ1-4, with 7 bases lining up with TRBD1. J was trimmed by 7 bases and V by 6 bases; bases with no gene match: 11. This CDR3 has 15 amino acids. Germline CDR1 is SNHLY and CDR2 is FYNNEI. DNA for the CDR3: TGTGCCAGCAGCAAAGAACAGGGGACCATTGAAAAACTGTTTTTT. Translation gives CASSKEQGTIEKLFF.

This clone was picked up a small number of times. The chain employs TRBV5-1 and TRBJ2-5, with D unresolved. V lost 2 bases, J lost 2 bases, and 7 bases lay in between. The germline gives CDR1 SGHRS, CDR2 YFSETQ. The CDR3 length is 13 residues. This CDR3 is CASSFGPQETQYF. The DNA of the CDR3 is TGCGCCAGCAGCTTTGGGCCTCAAGAGACCCAGTACTTC.

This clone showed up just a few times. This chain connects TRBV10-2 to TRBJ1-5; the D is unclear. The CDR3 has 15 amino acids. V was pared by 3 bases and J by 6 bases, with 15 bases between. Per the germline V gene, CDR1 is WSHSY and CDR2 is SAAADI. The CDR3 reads CASSDYEANSQPQHF. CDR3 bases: TGCGCCAGCAGTGATTATGAGGCTAATAGTCAGCCCCAGCATTTT.

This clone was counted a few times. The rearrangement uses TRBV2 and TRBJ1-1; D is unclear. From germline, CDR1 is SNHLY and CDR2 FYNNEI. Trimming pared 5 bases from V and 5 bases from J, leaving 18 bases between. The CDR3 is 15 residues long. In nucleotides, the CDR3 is TGTGCCAGCAGTCGGGAAGGGTTGATTGGGACTGAAGCTTTCTTT. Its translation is CASSREGLIGTEAFF.

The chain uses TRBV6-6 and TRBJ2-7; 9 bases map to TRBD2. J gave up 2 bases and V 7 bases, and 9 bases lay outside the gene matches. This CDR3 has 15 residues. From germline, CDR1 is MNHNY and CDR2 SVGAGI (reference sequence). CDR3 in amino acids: CASTLAGVGTYEQYF. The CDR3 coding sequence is TGTGCCAGCACCTTAGCGGGAGTCGGGACCTACGAGCAGTACTTC.

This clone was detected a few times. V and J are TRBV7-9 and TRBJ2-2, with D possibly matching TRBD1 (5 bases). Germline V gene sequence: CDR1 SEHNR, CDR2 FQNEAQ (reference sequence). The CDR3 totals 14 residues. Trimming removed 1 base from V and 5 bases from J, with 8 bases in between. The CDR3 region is CASSLVAGTGELFF. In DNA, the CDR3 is TGTGCCAGCAGCTTAGTAGCAGGGACCGGGGAGCTGTTTTTT.

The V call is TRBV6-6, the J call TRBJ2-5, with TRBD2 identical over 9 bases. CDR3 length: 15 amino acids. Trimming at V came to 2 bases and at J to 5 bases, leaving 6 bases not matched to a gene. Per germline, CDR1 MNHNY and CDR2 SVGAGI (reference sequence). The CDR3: CASSYPHSGSETQYF. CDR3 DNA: TGTGCCAGCAGTTACCCCCATAGCGGGAGCGAGACCCAGTACTTC.

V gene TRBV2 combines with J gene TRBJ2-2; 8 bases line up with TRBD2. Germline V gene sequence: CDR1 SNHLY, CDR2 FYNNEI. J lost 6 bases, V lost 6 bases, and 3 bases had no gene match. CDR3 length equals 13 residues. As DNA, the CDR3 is TGTGCCAGCAGGTGGCGGGAGGCCGGGGAGCTGTTTTTT. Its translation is CASRWREAGELFF.

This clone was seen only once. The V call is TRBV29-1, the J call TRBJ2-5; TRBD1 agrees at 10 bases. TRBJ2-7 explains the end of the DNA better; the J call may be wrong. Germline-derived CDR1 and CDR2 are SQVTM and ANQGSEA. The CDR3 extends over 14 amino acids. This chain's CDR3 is CSVGEGGDRGEQYF. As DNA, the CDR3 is TGCAGCGTTGGTGAGGGCGGGGACAGGGGCGAGCAGTACTTC.